The text below deals with one T cell receptor (beta chain). The antigen it recognizes is unknown. The sample holds no much larger clone one base away, and base qualities are not on file. Patients with a history of autoimmune disease or receiving systemic immunosuppression were excluded from the trial. Peripheral blood for TCR sequencing was collected from all dose cohorts at baseline, on cycle 4 day 1, and on cycle 7 day 1. The samples were drawn from a first-in-human, open-label, multicenter phase I dose-escalation trial of ivuxolimab. Adults with locally advanced or metastatic melanoma, renal cell carcinoma, hepatocellular carcinoma or head and neck squamous cell carcinoma were enrolled in the trial. Before TCR sequencing, CD4+ T cells and CD8+ T cells from peripheral blood were sorted into separate populations. As encoded in the germline V gene (reference sequence), CDR1 is SGHNT while CDR2 is YYREEE. The junction carries 18 bases between V and J, which are trimmed by 3 bases and 1 base respectively. Taken from cysteine to phenylalanine, the CDR3 has 17 residues. Kept here is only the CDR3 DNA, which spans 51 bases and is read in frame from base 1.

Genomic DNA was isolated from the sorted cells so that the TCRbeta CDR3 region could be sequenced. TCRbeta CDR3 regions were sequenced using the immunoSEQ Assay. In TCRdb, the immuneACCESS table is reduced to in-frame sequences with V and J assigned. These tables do not hold every clone; where another copy was compared, an unresolved V gene accounts for under half, and the others remain unexplained. The sample contains about 62,000 clones, 79% of them found a single time. The ten most abundant clones make up about a tenth of the sample. This record belongs to a study of OX40 agonist ivuxolimab in advanced cancers. In the study overall: Ivuxolimab, which targeted the costimulatory receptor OX40 (CD134), was an agonistic, fully human IgG2 monoclonal antibody. Peripheral TCRbeta sequencing was intended to test whether TCR sequence diversity was altered and clonal T-cell expansion was caused by ivuxolimab. In the dose-escalation cohort, 65% to 85% of patients were male, and the mean age was 60 years with a range of about 20 to 90. Patients were allowed to have had prior anti-PD-1, anti-PD-L1 or anti-CTLA-4 therapy, and approximately 43% of the dose-escalation patients had previously received checkpoint inhibitors. The monotherapy dose-escalation portion (N ≈ 57 patients) of the phase I ivuxolimab trial is reported in the paper. Partial responses were achieved by three dose-escalation patients, of whom one had hepatocellular carcinoma and two had cutaneous melanoma. Intravenous ivuxolimab was administered to patients every 2 weeks at six dose levels: 0.01, 0.1, 0.3, 1.5, 3 and 10 mg/kg. Of the roughly 51 patients in dose escalation, about 20 had hepatocellular carcinoma, some 15 had melanoma, 9 had renal cell carcinoma and 9 had head and neck cancer.

On the study overall, not on this receptor specifically: The antigen specificity of the clonally expanded peripheral T cells was not determined. Low levels of normalized T-cell clonal expansion were also shown by some nonresponding patients. At doses of 0.1 to 3.0 mg/kg, clonal expansion of both CD4+ and CD8+ T cells in blood was seen between baseline and week 6. After ivuxolimab, more expanded clones were found on average in CD8+ T cells than in CD4+ T cells. In the 0.1-3.0 mg/kg groups, partial responders had among the lowest normalized peripheral clonal expansion, particularly in CD8+ T cells.

The source of this sequence is an adult with an advanced solid tumor such as melanoma, head and neck, liver or kidney cancer. The source material was CD4+ or CD8+ T cells sorted from blood, sampled in a trial of the OX40 agonist ivuxolimab. This sequence uses TRBV5-4 and TRBJ2-3; possibly the D gene is TRBD1, per 5 matching bases. Read as DNA, the sequence is TGTGCCAGCAGCTCTTTGGCGGCAGGGTCTGGCACAGATACGCAGTATTTT. Protein translation: CASSSLAAGSGTDTQYF.